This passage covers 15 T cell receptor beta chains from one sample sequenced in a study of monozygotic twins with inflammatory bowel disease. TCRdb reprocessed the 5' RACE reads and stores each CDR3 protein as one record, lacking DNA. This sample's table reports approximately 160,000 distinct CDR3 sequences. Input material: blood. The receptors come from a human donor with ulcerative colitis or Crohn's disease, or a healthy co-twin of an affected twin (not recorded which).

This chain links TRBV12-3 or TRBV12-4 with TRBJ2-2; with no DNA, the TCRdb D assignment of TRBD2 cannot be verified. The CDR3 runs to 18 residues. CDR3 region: CASSSRPGLARNTGELFF.

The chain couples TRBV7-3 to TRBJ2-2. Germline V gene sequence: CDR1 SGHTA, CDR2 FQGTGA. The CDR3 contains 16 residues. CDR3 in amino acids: CASSRAVRKDTGELFF.

CDR3 in amino acids: CSARGAGGQGNQPQHF. V and J are TRBV20-1 and TRBJ1-5; TCRdb lists TRBD1, though no DNA is available to test this call. Germline V CDR1 and CDR2: DFQATT, SNEGSKA (reference sequence). This CDR3 is built from 16 residues.

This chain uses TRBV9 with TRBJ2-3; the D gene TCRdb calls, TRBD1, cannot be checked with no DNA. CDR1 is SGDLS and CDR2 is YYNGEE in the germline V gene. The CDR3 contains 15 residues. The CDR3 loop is CASSVRAASTDTQYF.

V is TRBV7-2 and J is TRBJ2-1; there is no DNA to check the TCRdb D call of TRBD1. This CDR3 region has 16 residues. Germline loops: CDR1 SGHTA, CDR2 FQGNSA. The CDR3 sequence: CASIPQVLNSYNEQFF.

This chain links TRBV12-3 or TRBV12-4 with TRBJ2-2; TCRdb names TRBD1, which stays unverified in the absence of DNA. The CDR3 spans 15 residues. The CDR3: CASSPGAGNTGELFF.

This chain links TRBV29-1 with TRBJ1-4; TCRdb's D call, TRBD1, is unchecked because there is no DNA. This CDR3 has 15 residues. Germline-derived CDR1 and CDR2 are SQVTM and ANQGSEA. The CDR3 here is CSVEAGAQYNEKLFF.

The CDR3 sequence: CASNTAPGARSPLHF. The V gene is TRBV7-2, the J gene TRBJ1-6; absent DNA, TCRdb's TRBD1 call cannot be checked. Germline V gene lookup returns CDR1 SGHTA and CDR2 FQGNSA. The CDR3 covers 15 residues.

The CDR3 loop is CASSLVLRTGGETQYF. The J gene is TRBJ2-5, the V gene TRBV5-1; TCRdb proposes TRBD1, but this gene call is untestable without DNA. The CDR3 length is 16 residues. Germline V lookup: CDR1 SGHRS, CDR2 YFSETQ.

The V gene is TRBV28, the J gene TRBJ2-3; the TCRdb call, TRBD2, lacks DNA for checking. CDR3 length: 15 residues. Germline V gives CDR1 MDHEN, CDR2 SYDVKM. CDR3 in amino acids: CASSPTGGLADTQYF. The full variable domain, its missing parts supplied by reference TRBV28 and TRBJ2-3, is DVKVTQSSRYLVKRTGEKVFLECVQDMDHENMFWYRQDPGLGLRLIYFSYDVKMKEKGDIPEGYSVSREKKERFSLILESASTNQTSMYLCASSPTGGLADTQYFGPGTRLTVL.

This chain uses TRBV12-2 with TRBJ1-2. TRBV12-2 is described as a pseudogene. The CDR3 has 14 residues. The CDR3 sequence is CASRLFLMFCGYTF.

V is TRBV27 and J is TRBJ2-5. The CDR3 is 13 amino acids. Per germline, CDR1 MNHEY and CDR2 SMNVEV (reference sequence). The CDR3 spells CASSLFGQETQYF.

CDR3 in amino acids: CASRVLDRGEQSPYEQYF. V is TRBV6-2 or TRBV6-3 and J is TRBJ2-7; TCRdb indicates TRBD1, and absent DNA this call remains unverified. Germline CDR1 MNHEY, CDR2 SVGEGT. The length of the CDR3 is 18 residues.

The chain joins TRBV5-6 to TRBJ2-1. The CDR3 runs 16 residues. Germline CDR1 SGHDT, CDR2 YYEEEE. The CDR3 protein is CASSWGSGGAYNEQFF.

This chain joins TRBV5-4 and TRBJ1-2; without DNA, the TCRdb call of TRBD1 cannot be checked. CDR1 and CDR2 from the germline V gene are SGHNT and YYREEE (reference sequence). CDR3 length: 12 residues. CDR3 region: CASSPDSVGYTF. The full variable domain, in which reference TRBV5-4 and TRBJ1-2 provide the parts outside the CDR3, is ETGVTQSPTHLIKTRGQQVTLRCSSQSGHNTVSWYQQALGQGPQFIFQYYREEENGRGNFPPRFSGLQFPNYSSELNVNALELDDSALYLCASSPDSVGYTFGSGTRLTVV.